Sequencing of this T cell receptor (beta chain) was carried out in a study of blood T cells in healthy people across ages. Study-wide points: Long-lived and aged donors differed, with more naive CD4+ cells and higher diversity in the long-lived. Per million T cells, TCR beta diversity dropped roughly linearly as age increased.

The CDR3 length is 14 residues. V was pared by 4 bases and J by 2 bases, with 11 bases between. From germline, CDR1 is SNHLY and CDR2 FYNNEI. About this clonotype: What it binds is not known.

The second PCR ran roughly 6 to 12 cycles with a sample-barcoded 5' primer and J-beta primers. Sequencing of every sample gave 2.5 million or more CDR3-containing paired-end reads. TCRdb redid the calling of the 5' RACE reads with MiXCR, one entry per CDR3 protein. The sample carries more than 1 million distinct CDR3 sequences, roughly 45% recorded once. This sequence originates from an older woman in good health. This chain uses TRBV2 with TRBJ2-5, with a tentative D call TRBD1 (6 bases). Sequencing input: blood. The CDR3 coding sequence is TGTGCCAGCAGTGTGACAGGTCTACAAGAGACCCAGTACTTC. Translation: CASSVTGLQETQYF.